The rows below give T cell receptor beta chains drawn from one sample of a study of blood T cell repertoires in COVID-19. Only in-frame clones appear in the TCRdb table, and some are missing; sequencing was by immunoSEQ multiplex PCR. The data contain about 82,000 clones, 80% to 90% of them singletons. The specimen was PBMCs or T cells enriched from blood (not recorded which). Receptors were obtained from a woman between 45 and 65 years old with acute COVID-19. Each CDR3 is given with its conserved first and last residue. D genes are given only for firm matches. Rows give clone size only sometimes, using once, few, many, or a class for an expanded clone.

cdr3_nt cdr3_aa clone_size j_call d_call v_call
TGTGCCAGCCGGAACGACACAGGGGGCAGGAAATACGAGCAGTACTTC CASRNDTGGRKYEQYF - TRBJ2-7 TRBD1 TRBV6-4
TGTGCCAGCAGCTTGGTTTCAGGCGACGGCTACACCTTC CASSLVSGDGYTF - TRBJ1-2 - TRBV5-4
TGTGCCAGCTCACGAATTCAGGGGGACACTGAAGCTTTCTTT CASSRIQGDTEAFF - TRBJ1-1 TRBD1 TRBV18
TGTGCCTGGAGTGAGGTAGGGGATGCTTTCTTT CAWSEVGDAFF few TRBJ1-1 - TRBV30
TGTGCCTGGAGTTACCGGGGGACGCACAATGAGCAGTTCTTC CAWSYRGTHNEQFF - TRBJ2-1 - TRBV30
TGTGCCAGCAGCTCCCAGGTTAGCGCCTACGAGCAGTACTTC CASSSQVSAYEQYF - TRBJ2-7 - TRBV7-2
TGCAGCGTTGCGAGGGGGAGTTGGACAGATACGCAGTATTTT CSVARGSWTDTQYF - TRBJ2-3 - TRBV29-1
TGCGCCAGCAGCCATGGGGTAGCGGGAGAGGGCGAGCAGTTCTTC CASSHGVAGEGEQFF few TRBJ2-1 TRBD2 TRBV4-3
TGTGCCAGCAGTTACTCAGGCAGGGGCCACGAGCAGTACTTC CASSYSGRGHEQYF once TRBJ2-7 - TRBV6-5
TGTGCCAGCAGCTTAGTACGCAGGCTGAGACAGGGGGACGAAAAACTGTTTTTT CASSLVRRLRQGDEKLFF - TRBJ1-4 TRBD1 TRBV7-2
TGTGCCAGCCGGATACGGGGGAACACTGAAGCTTTCTTT CASRIRGNTEAFF - TRBJ1-1 - TRBV12-3/TRBV12-4
TGCAGCGTTTTAATAGCGGGAGGGGGTGAGCAGTTCTTC CSVLIAGGGEQFF - TRBJ2-1 TRBD2 TRBV29-1
TGTGCCAGCAGTTTTCGGACAGGGGAGAACACCGGGGAGCTGTTTTTT CASSFRTGENTGELFF - TRBJ2-2 TRBD1 TRBV2
TGTGCCACCAGCAGAGATAGGGCGGGACGCAACGTTAACTATGGCTACACCTTC CATSRDRAGRNVNYGYTF - TRBJ1-2 - TRBV15
TGTGCCAGCAGCCAGGGGACTAGCGGGAGTTACAATGAGCAGTTCTTC CASSQGTSGSYNEQFF - TRBJ2-1 TRBD2 TRBV4-2